What follows are 25 T cell receptor beta chains derived from one specimen sequenced in a study of T-cell reconstitution after alpha-beta-depleted transplantation in children. TCRbeta library preparation incorporated unique molecular identifiers. Each CDR3 protein is one row after TCRdb ran MiXCR on the PCR reads. The sample carries about 460,000 distinct CDR3 sequences, over 9.5% recorded once. The starting material was PBMCs, obtained before TCRalphabeta/CD19-depleted stem cell transplant. The receptor set was obtained from a child between 2 and 9 years old with inherited bone marrow failure, due to receive a stem cell transplant.

This clonotype was recorded at least ten times. The J gene is TRBJ2-1, the V gene TRBV4-3; 11 bases agree with TRBD2. There are 16 residues in the CDR3. Per the germline V gene, CDR1 is LGHNA and CDR2 is YSLEER. After removal of 5 bases from V and 5 bases from J, the junction contained 8 bases not matched to a gene. The CDR3 region is CASSRQSGLADNEQFF. The CDR3 coding sequence is TGCGCCAGCAGCAGACAGTCGGGACTAGCGGACAATGAGCAGTTCTTC.

This clonotype was found a few times. The chain employs TRBV7-8 and TRBJ2-3; 10 nucleotides agree with TRBD1. The V segment lost 5 bases and the J segment 3 bases; nucleotides outside the gene matches: 5. CDR1 SGHVS and CDR2 FQNEAQ come from the germline V gene. The CDR3 has 15 residues. Here the CDR3 DNA reads TGTGCCAGCAGCCCCAGACAGGGGGCTACAGATACGCAGTATTTT. Residues: CASSPRQGATDTQYF.

This clonotype was found many times. The CDR3 spells CASRSPPPYNEQFF. In DNA form, the CDR3 reads TGCGCCAGCAGATCCCCCCCTCCTTACAATGAGCAGTTCTTC. V usage is TRBV5-1 and J usage is TRBJ2-1; D gene unclear. The V end lost 5 bases, the J end lost 4 bases, and 13 bases lay between the germline ends. The germline gives CDR1 SGHRS, CDR2 YFSETQ. The CDR3 length is 14 residues.

The sample holds a few counts of this clonotype. V gene TRBV20-1 combines with J gene TRBJ2-7; D uncertain. The CDR3 loop spans 13 amino acids. CDR1 is DFQATT and CDR2 is SNEGSKA in the germline V gene (reference sequence). Trimming took 2 bases from V and 1 from J, leaving 9 bases between them. The CDR3 DNA reads as TGCAGTGCTAGAAGAGGACCATCCTACGAGCAGTACTTC. Translation gives CSARRGPSYEQYF.

Of note for this clonotype: It may be a read error: a sequence one base away is much more abundant. J is TRBJ1-1 and V is TRBV28, with D perhaps matching TRBD1 (5 bases). Germline values: CDR1 MDHEN, CDR2 SYDVKM. The CDR3 spans 13 residues. CDR3 protein: CASSVPGNTEDFF. The CDR3 nucleotides are TGTGCCAGCAGCGTACCAGGGAACACTGAAGATTTCTTT.

This clonotype was seen more than once but under ten times. It may be a read error: a sequence one base away is much more abundant. This chain joins TRBV11-2 and TRBJ2-3; 9 positions match TRBD2. The CDR3 runs to 16 residues. Germline-derived CDR1 and CDR2 are SGHAT and FQNNGV. The ends lost 6 bases at V and 2 bases at J; junction bases unmatched: 9. CDR3 amino acids: CASSLLAGSLTDTQYF. In DNA, the CDR3 is TGTGCCAGCAGTCTCCTAGCGGGATCCCTCACAGATACGCAGTATTTT.

A remark on this clonotype: A single base separates this from a much larger clone, so it may be a read error. The CDR3 nucleotides are TGTGCCAGCAGCGTTGTGGGCTCTGGGGCCAACCTCCTGACTTTC. It specifies CASSVVGSGANLLTF. The chain links TRBV9 to TRBJ2-6, with D possibly being TRBD1 (5 bases). CDR1 SGDLS and CDR2 YYNGEE come from the germline V gene. The CDR3 is 15 amino acids.

This clonotype was observed at least ten times. CDR3 coding DNA: TGCAGCGTTGAAGGGGGGGTCGGGACAGTCTCCTACGAGCAGTACTTC. It yields the protein CSVEGGVGTVSYEQYF. This sequence joins TRBV29-1 and TRBJ2-7, with D tentatively TRBD1 (7 bases). Germline V gene data show CDR1 as SQVTM and CDR2 as ANQGSEA. The CDR3 length is 16 residues. Trimming pared 1 base from V and 0 bases from J, leaving 16 bases between.

The rearrangement links TRBV6-2 or TRBV6-3 to TRBJ2-1; TRBD2 matches at 9 bases. V shed 8 bases and J 7 bases; nucleotides not matched to a gene: 24. The CDR3 is 19 amino acids. From germline, CDR1 is MNHEY and CDR2 SVGEGT. The CDR3: CASCYSVRAGGPGENEQFF. The CDR3 nucleotides read TGTGCCAGCTGCTACTCCGTGAGGGCGGGAGGGCCAGGAGAGAATGAGCAGTTCTTC.

As for this clonotype: Being one base from a much bigger clone, this may be a read error. This chain joins TRBV25-1 and TRBJ2-7; D ambiguous. The CDR3 is made up of 12 amino acids. Germline V gives CDR1 MGHDK, CDR2 SYGVNS. CDR3 loop: CGSSEYMSTQYF. CDR3 DNA sequence: TGTGGCAGCAGTGAATATATGAGTACCCAGTACTTC.

This clonotype was found a few times. V and J are TRBV12-3 or TRBV12-4 and TRBJ2-1; 9 nucleotides agree with TRBD2. This CDR3 comprises 16 residues. V was pared by 4 bases and J by 7 bases, with 11 bases of the junction left unmatched. The CDR3 loop reads CASSSPGGGRGNEQFF. The CDR3 nucleotides are TGTGCCAGCAGTTCCCCCGGTGGCGGGAGGGGGAATGAGCAGTTCTTC.

This clonotype occurred many times. V is TRBV27 and J is TRBJ1-1; no clear D gene. The V end lost 1 base, the J end lost 0 bases, and 15 bases lay between the germline ends. This CDR3 is built from 17 residues. The germline V gene has CDR1 MNHEY and CDR2 SMNVEV (reference sequence). The CDR3 region is CASSLYGGPGVNTEAFF. CDR3 bases: TGTGCCAGCAGTTTATACGGAGGTCCGGGTGTGAACACTGAAGCTTTCTTT.

This clonotype was seen repeatedly, ten times or more. The chain links TRBV20-1 to TRBJ1-2; D is ambiguous. The V and J ends lost 7 bases and 4 bases respectively, with 16 bases between them. The CDR3 has 13 amino acids. The germline V gene encodes CDR1 DFQATT and CDR2 SNEGSKA (reference sequence). The CDR3 DNA reads TGCAGTGGCTCAGTCGTGCTGTCCTATGGCTACACCTTC. Its translation: CSGSVVLSYGYTF.

The gene calls are TRBV6-5 and TRBJ1-2, with D perhaps TRBD1 (6 bases). The CDR3 has 13 residues. Germline V CDR1 and CDR2: MNHEY, SVGAGI. V was shortened by 5 bases and J by 10 bases, with 17 bases between the two germline ends. The CDR3 DNA is TGTGCCAGCAGTCCACTCGAGGGGGGCACCTACACCTTC. It codes for CASSPLEGGTYTF.

The rearrangement uses TRBV7-6 and TRBJ2-5; 11 bases agree with TRBD2. This CDR3 comprises 16 residues. Trimming took 5 bases from V and 2 from J; bases not matched to a gene: 7. CDR1 is SGHVS and CDR2 is FNYEAQ in the germline V gene. The CDR3 DNA reads TGTGCCAGCAGCCCCCTAGCGGGAGGACAACAAGAGACCCAGTACTTC. Encoded protein: CASSPLAGGQQETQYF. Supplemented by reference TRBV7-6 and TRBJ2-5, the full variable domain reads GAGVSQSPRYKVTKRGQDVALRCDPISGHVSLYWYRQALGQGPEFLTYFNYEAQQDKSGLPNDRFSAERPEGSISTLTIQRTEQRDSAMYRCASSPLAGGQQETQYFGPGTRLLVL.

This clonotype was found many times. V usage is TRBV12-3 or TRBV12-4 and J usage is TRBJ2-5, with 8 bases that match TRBD1. The CDR3 runs 14 residues. V gave up 5 bases and J gave up 0 bases; unmatched junction bases: 2. For the CDR3, the DNA is TGTGCCAGCAGTGGGGACAGGTACCAAGAGACCCAGTACTTC. Translated: CASSGDRYQETQYF.

This clonotype came up a few times. The rearrangement uses TRBV2 and TRBJ1-4; D is uncertain. Germline CDR1 reads SNHLY; CDR2 reads FYNNEI. The CDR3 is 15 residues long. Trimming shortened V by 6 bases and J by 0 bases, and 11 bases separated the two germline ends. CDR3 protein: CASRVLLATNEKLFF. The CDR3 nucleotides are TGTGCCAGCAGGGTCCTCCTTGCAACTAATGAAAAACTGTTTTTT.

This clonotype was counted ten times or more. This chain links TRBV7-9 with TRBJ2-7, with D possibly called TRBD1 or TRBD2 (7 bases each). There are 17 residues in the CDR3. V lost 3 bases to trimming and J lost 2 bases, with 20 bases between them. The germline V gene has CDR1 SEHNR and CDR2 FQNEAQ (reference sequence). In nucleotides, the CDR3 is TGTGCCAGCAGCTTTTTGAAGGGGGCGGGGGCTACCTACGAGCAGTACTTC. Encoded protein: CASSFLKGAGATYEQYF. Drawing the rest from reference TRBV7-9 and TRBJ2-7, the complete variable domain is DTGVSQNPRHKITKRGQNVTFRCDPISEHNRLYWYRQTLGQGPEFLTYFQNEAQLEKSRLLSDRFSAERPKGSFSTLEIQRTEQGDSAMYLCASSFLKGAGATYEQYFGPGTRLTVT.

This clonotype showed up just a few times. The CDR3 DNA sequence: TGTGCCAGCAGCCAAGGAACCATCATGACAGATACGCAGTATTTT. Amino acid sequence: CASSQGTIMTDTQYF. The chain uses TRBV7-9 and TRBJ2-3, with D unclear. The CDR3 extends over 15 amino acids. The ends were cut back, 5 bases at V and 3 bases at J, with 15 bases in the middle. Germline CDR1 is SEHNR and CDR2 is FQNEAQ (reference sequence). Complete variable domain (other parts from reference TRBV7-9 and TRBJ2-3): DTGVSQNPRHKITKRGQNVTFRCDPISEHNRLYWYRQTLGQGPEFLTYFQNEAQLEKSRLLSDRFSAERPKGSFSTLEIQRTEQGDSAMYLCASSQGTIMTDTQYFGPGTRLTVL.

The sample holds many counts of this clonotype. The chain links TRBV4-3 to TRBJ2-7; 7 bases fit TRBD1. Unmatched junction bases numbered 5, after V lost 4 bases and J lost 2 bases. Germline V gene data show CDR1 as LGHNA and CDR2 as YSLEER. This CDR3 comprises 14 residues. Here the CDR3 reads CASSLDRAAYEQYF. The CDR3, as DNA: TGCGCCAGCAGCCTCGACAGGGCCGCCTACGAGCAGTACTTC.

In its sample, this clonotype was seen many times. The rearrangement links TRBV3-1 to TRBJ2-1, with unresolved D. V was clipped by 0 bases and J by 7 bases, with 4 bases between them. Germline CDR1 LGHDT, CDR2 YNNKEL (reference sequence). This CDR3 is built from 12 residues. In DNA, the CDR3 is TGTGCCAGCAGCCAAGAGCGAAATGAGCAGTTCTTC. Translation gives CASSQERNEQFF.

This clonotype has just a few counts. This sequence joins TRBV27 and TRBJ2-7; 9 bases line up with TRBD2. The CDR3 loop spans 15 amino acids. The germline gives CDR1 MNHEY, CDR2 SMNVEV (reference sequence). J lost 4 bases, V lost 6 bases, and 10 bases had no gene match. The CDR3 nucleotides read TGTGCCAGCAGCCCAGGGGGTAGCGGGAGATACGAGCAGTACTTC. This gives the protein CASSPGGSGRYEQYF.

This clonotype has more than one count but fewer than ten. V is TRBV9 and J is TRBJ2-3, with TRBD2 matching over 8 bases. The ends lost 4 bases at V and 10 bases at J; junction bases unmatched: 5. This CDR3 comprises 12 residues. CDR1 and CDR2 from the germline V gene are SGDLS and YYNGEE. CDR3 nucleotides: TGTGCCAGCAGCCCGAACGGGGGGGCGCAGTATTTT. This gives the protein CASSPNGGAQYF.

This clonotype was detected many times. The J gene is TRBJ2-1, the V gene TRBV28; 9 bases are a match to TRBD2. Germline CDR1 is MDHEN and CDR2 is SYDVKM. The CDR3 is 15 amino acids. With 4 bases clipped from V and 5 bases from J, the junction kept 6 bases outside the gene matches. The CDR3 DNA sequence: TGTGCCAGCAGTTCCCGGACTAGCGCCGACAATGAGCAGTTCTTC. It is translated as CASSSRTSADNEQFF.

V gene TRBV20-1 combines with J gene TRBJ1-5; D perhaps matches TRBD1 (5 bases). With 1 base removed from V and 6 bases from J, the gap between germline ends came to 10 bases. The V gene's germline CDR1 is DFQATT and CDR2 SNEGSKA (reference sequence). The CDR3 sequence is 13 residues long. CDR3 sequence: CSARAGGSQPQHF. CDR3 in DNA: TGCAGTGCTAGAGCCGGGGGTAGTCAGCCCCAGCATTTT.